The present T cell receptor (beta chain) was sequenced within a study of CD8 T cells in Susac syndrome. High-throughput TCR beta sequencing covered peripheral CD8+ and CD4+ T cells. Isolation of CD8+ and CD4+ T cells was performed negatively, whereas enrichment of TEMRA cells was done by FACS. CDR3 length: 11 residues. CDR1 SQVTM and CDR2 ANQGSEA come from the germline V gene. V was trimmed by 4 bases and J by 0 bases, leaving 3 bases between them. RNA amounts of about 0.5 to 1 ug underwent reverse transcription with random hexamers. An immunoSEQ multiplex PCR amplified TCR beta CDR3 over 54 Vbeta and 13 Jbeta. TCRdb independently ran MiXCR on the immunoSEQ multiplex PCR reads; one entry per CDR3 protein. The sample contains more than 150,000 distinct CDR3 sequences, approximately 90% of which appear only once.

The genes are TRBV29-1 and TRBJ2-5; D gene unclear. The sequence came from a human donor in good health. Source material: CD4+ T cells from PBMCs. CDR3: CSVAHQETQYF. CDR3 nucleotides: TGCAGCGTTGCTCACCAAGAGACCCAGTACTTC.